This T cell receptor beta chain was captured in a study of blood T cell dynamics during melanoma immunotherapy. Time point meaning: week 3, after first cycle of checkpoint inhibitor. Each bulk PBMC sample had approximately 340 ng DNA loaded. The protocol was immunoSEQ multiplex PCR, while the TCRdb copy is restricted to in-frame clones and leaves out a portion. This sample carries 14,000 to 15,000 clones, roughly 85% of them seen once, and the ten largest clones take approximately 8%. The sequences come from blood, collected from a patient treated with checkpoint blockade. This receptor was identified in a human donor with melanoma.

CDR3 sequence: CASSVGSENQPQHF. The CDR3 DNA is TGTGCCAGCAGCGTAGGGTCAGAGAATCAGCCCCAGCATTTT. This sequence joins TRBV9 and TRBJ1-5; D unclear. The CDR3 consists of 14 residues. The V end was cut by 0 bases, the J end by 4 bases, with 8 bases between. The germline gives CDR1 SGDLS, CDR2 YYNGEE.